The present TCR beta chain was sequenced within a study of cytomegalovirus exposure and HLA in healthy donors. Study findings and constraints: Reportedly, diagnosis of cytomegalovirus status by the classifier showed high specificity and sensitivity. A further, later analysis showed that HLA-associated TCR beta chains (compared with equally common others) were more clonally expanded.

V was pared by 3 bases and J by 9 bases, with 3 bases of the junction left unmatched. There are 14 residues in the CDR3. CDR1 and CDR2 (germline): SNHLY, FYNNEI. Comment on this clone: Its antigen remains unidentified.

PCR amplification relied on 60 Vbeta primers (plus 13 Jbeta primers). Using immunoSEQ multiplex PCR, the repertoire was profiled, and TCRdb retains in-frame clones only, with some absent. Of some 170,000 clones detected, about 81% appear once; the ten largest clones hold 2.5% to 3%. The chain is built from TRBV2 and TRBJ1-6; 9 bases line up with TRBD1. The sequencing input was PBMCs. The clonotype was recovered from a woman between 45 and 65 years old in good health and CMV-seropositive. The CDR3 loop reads CASSDWTGVSPLHF. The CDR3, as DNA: TGTGCCAGCAGTGATTGGACAGGGGTTTCACCCCTCCACTTT.